This T cell receptor beta chain was identified in a study of CXCR3-negative and CXCR3-positive naive CD8 T cells. Overall study findings and caveats: Naive cells positive for CXCR3 carried more hydrophobic TRB CDR3s than CXCR3-negative ones. Whereas both naive subsets had comparably high diversity, memory CD8+ cells had much lower diversity. Similar TRBV-TRBJ usage was seen in naive cells (both CXCR3-negative and CXCR3-positive), but memory cells differed. Naive subsets did not differ in surface CD5, and the authors estimated TCR strength using properties of the TRB CDR3.

The CDR3 spans 13 residues. CDR1 is ENHRY, CDR2 SYGVKD, per germline. Comments on this clonotype: Antigen unknown.

UMI-labeled 5' RACE yielded the TRB cDNA libraries. Reprocessing the 5' RACE reads, TCRdb reports a single entry for every CDR3 protein and omits DNA. Its table lists about 62,000 distinct CDR3 sequences. The chain employs TRBV10-3 and TRBJ1-2. The sample consisted of naive CXCR3- CD8+ T cells from blood. Subset given: CD45RO-CCR7+CD27+CD95- naive CD8+ T cells lacking CXCR3 (TNR3-). The TCR comes from a human donor in good health. Some clones in this sample may be carry-over from other donors' samples. The chain's CDR3 is CAISERVFDGYTF.